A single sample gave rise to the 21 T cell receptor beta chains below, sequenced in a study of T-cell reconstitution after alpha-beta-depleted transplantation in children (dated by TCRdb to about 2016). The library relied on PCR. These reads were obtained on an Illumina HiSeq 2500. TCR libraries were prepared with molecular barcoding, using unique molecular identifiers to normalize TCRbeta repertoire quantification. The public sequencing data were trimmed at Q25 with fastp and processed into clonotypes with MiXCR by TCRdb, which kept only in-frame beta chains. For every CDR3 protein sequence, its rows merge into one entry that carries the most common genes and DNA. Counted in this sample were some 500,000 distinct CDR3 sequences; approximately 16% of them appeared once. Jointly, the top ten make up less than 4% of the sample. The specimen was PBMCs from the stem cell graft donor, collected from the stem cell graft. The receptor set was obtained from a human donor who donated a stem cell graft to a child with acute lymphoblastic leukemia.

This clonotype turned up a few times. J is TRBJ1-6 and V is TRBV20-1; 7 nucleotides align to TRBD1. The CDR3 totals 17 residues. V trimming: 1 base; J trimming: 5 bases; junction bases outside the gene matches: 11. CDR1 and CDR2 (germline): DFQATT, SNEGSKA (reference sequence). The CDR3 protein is CSARGGGLPDDNSPLHF. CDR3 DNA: TGCAGTGCTAGAGGAGGGGGCCTACCCGACGATAATTCACCCCTCCACTTT.

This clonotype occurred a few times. CDR3 nucleotide sequence: TGCAGTGCTAGGGGGAATTCGAACACCGGGGAGCTGTTTTTT. It codes for CSARGNSNTGELFF. The V gene is TRBV20-1, the J gene TRBJ2-2; the D is unclear. Trimming left V 3 bases short and J 0 bases short, with 8 bases between. The CDR3 runs 14 residues. Germline V CDR1 and CDR2: DFQATT, SNEGSKA (reference sequence).

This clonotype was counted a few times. CDR3 region: CATSDVLWETQYF. CDR3 nucleotide sequence: TGTGCCACCAGTGATGTGTTGTGGGAGACCCAGTACTTC. The V and J genes are TRBV24-1 and TRBJ2-5; D unresolved. CDR1 KGHDR and CDR2 SFDVKD come from the germline V gene. Trimming left V 3 bases short and J 5 bases short, with 9 bases between. The CDR3 consists of 13 residues.

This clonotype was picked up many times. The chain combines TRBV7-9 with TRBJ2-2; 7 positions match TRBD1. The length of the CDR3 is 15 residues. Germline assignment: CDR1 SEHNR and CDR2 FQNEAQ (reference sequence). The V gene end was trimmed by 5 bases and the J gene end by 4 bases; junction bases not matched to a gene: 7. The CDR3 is CASSDKQGSTGELFF. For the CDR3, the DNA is TGTGCCAGCAGCGATAAACAGGGGAGCACCGGGGAGCTGTTTTTT. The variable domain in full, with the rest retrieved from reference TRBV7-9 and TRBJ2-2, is DTGVSQNPRHKITKRGQNVTFRCDPISEHNRLYWYRQTLGQGPEFLTYFQNEAQLEKSRLLSDRFSAERPKGSFSTLEIQRTEQGDSAMYLCASSDKQGSTGELFFGEGSRLTVL.

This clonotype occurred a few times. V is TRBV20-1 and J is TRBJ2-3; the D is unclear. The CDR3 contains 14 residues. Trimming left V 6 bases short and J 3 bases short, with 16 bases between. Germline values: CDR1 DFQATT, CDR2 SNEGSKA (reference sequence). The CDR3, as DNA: TGCAGTGCCCCCCCAGGTTCCAAGACAGATACGCAGTATTTT. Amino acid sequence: CSAPPGSKTDTQYF.

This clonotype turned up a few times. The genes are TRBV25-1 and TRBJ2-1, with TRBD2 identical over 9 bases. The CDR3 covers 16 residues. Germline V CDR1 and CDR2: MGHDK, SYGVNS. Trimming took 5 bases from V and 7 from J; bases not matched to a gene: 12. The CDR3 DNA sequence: TGTGCCAGCAGTCTGCGCGGGGCGGGAGGGGTGAATGAGCAGTTCTTC. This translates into CASSLRGAGGVNEQFF.

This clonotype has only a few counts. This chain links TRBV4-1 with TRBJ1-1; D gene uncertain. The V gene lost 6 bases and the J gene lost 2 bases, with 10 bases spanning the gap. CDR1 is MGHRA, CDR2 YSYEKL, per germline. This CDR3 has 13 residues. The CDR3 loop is CASSSVRNTEAFF. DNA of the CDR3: TGCGCCAGCAGTTCCGTCCGAAACACTGAAGCTTTCTTT.

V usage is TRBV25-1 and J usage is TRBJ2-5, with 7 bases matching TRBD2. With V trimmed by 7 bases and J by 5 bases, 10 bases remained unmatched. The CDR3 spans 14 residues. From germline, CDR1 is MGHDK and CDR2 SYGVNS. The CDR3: CASNRGDSWETQYF. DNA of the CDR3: TGTGCCAGCAATCGGGGGGATTCGTGGGAGACCCAGTACTTC.

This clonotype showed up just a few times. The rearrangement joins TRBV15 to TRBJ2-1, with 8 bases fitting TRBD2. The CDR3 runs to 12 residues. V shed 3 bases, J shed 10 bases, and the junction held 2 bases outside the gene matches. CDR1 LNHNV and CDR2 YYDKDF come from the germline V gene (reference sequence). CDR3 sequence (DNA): TGTGCCACCAGCAGGGGACTAGTGGAGCAGTTCTTC. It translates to CATSRGLVEQFF. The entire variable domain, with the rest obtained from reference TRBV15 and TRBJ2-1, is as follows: DAMVIQNPRYQVTQFGKPVTLSCSQTLNHNVMYWYQQKSSQAPKLLFHYYDKDFNNEADTPDNFQSRRPNTSFCFLDIRSPGLGDTAMYLCATSRGLVEQFFGPGTRLTVL.

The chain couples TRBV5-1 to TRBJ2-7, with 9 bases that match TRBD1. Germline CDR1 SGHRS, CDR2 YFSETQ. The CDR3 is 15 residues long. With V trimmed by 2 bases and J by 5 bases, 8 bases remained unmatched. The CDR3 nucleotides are TGCGCCAGCAGCTTCGGTCCCGGGACAGGGAACGAGCAGTACTTC. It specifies CASSFGPGTGNEQYF.

CDR3: CASTGTSGKVTFYEQYF. DNA of the CDR3: TGCGCCAGTACCGGGACTAGCGGAAAGGTAACGTTCTACGAGCAGTACTTC. The chain links TRBV5-1 to TRBJ2-7; 11 bases are shared with TRBD2. The CDR3 runs 17 residues. Unmatched junction bases numbered 16, after V lost 8 bases and J lost 3 bases. The V gene's germline CDR1 is SGHRS and CDR2 YFSETQ.

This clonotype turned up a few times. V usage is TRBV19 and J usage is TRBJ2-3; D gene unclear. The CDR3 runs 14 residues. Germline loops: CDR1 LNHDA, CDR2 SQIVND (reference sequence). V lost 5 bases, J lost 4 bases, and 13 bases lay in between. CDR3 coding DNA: TGTGCCAGTAGTTTCGGAACTCTAGCAGATACGCAGTATTTT. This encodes CASSFGTLADTQYF.

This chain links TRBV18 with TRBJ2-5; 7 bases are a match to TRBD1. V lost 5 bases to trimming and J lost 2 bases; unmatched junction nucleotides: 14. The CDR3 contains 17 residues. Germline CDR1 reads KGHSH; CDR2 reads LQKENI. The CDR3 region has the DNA TGTGCCAGCTCAAGGGTCCCTTGGGACAGCCTACAAGAGACCCAGTACTTC. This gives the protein CASSRVPWDSLQETQYF.

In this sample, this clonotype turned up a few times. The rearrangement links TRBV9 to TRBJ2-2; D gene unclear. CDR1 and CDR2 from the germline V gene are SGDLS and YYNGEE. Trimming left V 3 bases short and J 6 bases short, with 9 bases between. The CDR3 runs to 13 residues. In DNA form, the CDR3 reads TGTGCCAGCAGCGGCCCCCGGCCCGGGGAGCTGTTTTTT. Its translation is CASSGPRPGELFF.

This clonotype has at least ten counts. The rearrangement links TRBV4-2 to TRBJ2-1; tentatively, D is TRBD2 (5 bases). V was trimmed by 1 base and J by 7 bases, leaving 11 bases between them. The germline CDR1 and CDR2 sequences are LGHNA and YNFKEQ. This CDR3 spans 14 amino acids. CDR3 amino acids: CASSQAYEGNEQFF. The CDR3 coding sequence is TGTGCCAGCAGCCAAGCCTACGAGGGTAATGAGCAGTTCTTC.

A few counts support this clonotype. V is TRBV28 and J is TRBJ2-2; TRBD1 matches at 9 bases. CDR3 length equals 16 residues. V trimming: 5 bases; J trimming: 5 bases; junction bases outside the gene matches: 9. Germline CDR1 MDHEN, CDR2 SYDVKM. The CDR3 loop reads CASSRPGTGRTGELFF. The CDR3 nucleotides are TGTGCCAGCAGTCGTCCCGGGACAGGGCGGACCGGGGAGCTGTTTTTT.

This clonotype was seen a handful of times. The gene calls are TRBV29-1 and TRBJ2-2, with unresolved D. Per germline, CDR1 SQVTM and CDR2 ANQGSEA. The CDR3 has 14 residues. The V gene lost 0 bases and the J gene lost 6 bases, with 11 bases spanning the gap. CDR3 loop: CSVEEAPIAGELFF. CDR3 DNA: TGCAGCGTTGAAGAGGCGCCTATTGCCGGGGAGCTGTTTTTT.

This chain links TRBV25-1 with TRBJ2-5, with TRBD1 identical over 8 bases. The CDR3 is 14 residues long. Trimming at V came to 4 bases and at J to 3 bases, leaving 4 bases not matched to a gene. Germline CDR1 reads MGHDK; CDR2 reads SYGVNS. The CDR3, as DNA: TGTGCCAGCAGTGTACAGGGACAGGAAGAGACCCAGTACTTC. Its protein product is CASSVQGQEETQYF.

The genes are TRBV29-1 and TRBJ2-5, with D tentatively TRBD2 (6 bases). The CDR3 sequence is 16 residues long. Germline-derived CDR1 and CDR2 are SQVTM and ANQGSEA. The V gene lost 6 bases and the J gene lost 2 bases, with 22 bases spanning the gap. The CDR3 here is CSVRYGGRALQETQYF. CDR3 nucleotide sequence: TGCAGCGTGCGGTACGGAGGGCGGGCTCTACAAGAGACCCAGTACTTC.

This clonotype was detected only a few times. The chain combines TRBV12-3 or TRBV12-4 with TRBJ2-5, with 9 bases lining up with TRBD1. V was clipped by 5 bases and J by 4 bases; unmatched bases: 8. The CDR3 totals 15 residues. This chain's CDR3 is CASSAGTGNIETQYF. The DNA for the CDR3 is TGTGCCAGCAGTGCCGGGACAGGGAATATAGAGACCCAGTACTTC.

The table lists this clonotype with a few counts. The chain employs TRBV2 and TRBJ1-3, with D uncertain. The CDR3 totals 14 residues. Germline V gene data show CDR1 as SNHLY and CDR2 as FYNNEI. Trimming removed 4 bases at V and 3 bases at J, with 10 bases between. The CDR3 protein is CASSVRGNGNTIYF. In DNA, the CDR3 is TGTGCCAGCAGTGTGCGGGGAAATGGAAACACCATATATTTT.